Following are 13 T cell receptor beta chains from one sample sequenced in a study of cytomegalovirus exposure and HLA in healthy donors. Primers: 60 Vbeta forward and 13 Jbeta reverse. Libraries were prepared by immunoSEQ multiplex PCR; TCRdb keeps only in-frame clonotypes and omits some of them. This sample has about 130,000 clones, with approximately 8.8% found just once. The specimen was PBMCs. The receptors were sampled from a man in his forties in good health and CMV-seronegative.

In its sample, this clone was seen a few times. The likely explanation is a read error, given a far larger clone one base away. This CDR3 is also generated by other DNA sequences in the sample. This chain joins TRBV5-1 and TRBJ2-7; D perhaps matches TRBD1 (6 bases). The germline V and J ends were trimmed by 2 bases and 5 bases, with 11 bases remaining between them. The CDR3 is made up of 13 amino acids. The germline gives CDR1 SGHRS, CDR2 YFSETQ. CDR3 coding DNA: TGCGCCAGCAGCTTAGGGGACACACACGAGCAGTACTTC. It is translated as CASSLGDTHEQYF.

V gene TRBV29-1 combines with J gene TRBJ1-2, with 8 bases aligning to TRBD1. The CDR3 length is 11 residues. The junction had 4 bases not matched to a gene; V was cut back by 6 bases and J by 7 bases. Germline loops: CDR1 SQVTM, CDR2 ANQGSEA. CDR3 nucleotide sequence: TGCAGCGTGGACAGGGATTCTGGCTACACCTTC. Its translation: CSVDRDSGYTF.

J is TRBJ1-2 and V is TRBV7-2; no reliable D call. The V gene's germline CDR1 is SGHTA and CDR2 FQGNSA. The ends were cut back, 1 base at V and 0 bases at J, with 9 bases in the middle. The CDR3 sequence is 15 residues long. CDR3: CASSLERQTNYGYTF. The CDR3 DNA is TGTGCCAGCAGCTTAGAGCGCCAGACTAACTATGGCTACACCTTC. The full variable domain, its missing parts supplied by reference TRBV7-2 and TRBJ1-2, is GAGVSQSPSNKVTEKGKDVELRCDPISGHTALYWYRQSLGQGLEFLIYFQGNSAPDKSGLPSDRFSAERTGGSVSTLTIQRTQQEDSAVYLCASSLERQTNYGYTFGSGTRLTVV.

CDR3 sequence: CASRAGTWNEQFF. The CDR3, as DNA: TGTGCCAGCAGAGCCGGGACTTGGAATGAGCAGTTCTTC. This chain joins TRBV6-1 and TRBJ2-1; weak D call: TRBD2 (6 bases). The ends were cut back, 6 bases at V and 7 bases at J, with 13 bases in the middle. This CDR3 region has 13 residues. From germline, CDR1 is MNHNS and CDR2 SASEGT.

This clone appeared a few times. The rearrangement joins TRBV29-1 to TRBJ1-2; D unclear. The CDR3 covers 13 residues. The V gene's germline CDR1 is SQVTM and CDR2 ANQGSEA. The ends were cut back, 3 bases at V and 5 bases at J, with 13 bases in the middle. The CDR3 loop is CSVDAGVRYGYTF. For the CDR3, the DNA is TGCAGCGTTGACGCGGGAGTGAGGTATGGCTACACCTTC. The whole variable domain, remainder taken from reference TRBV29-1 and TRBJ1-2, is SAVISQKPSRDICQRGTSLTIQCQVDSQVTMMFWYRQQPGQSLTLIATANQGSEATYESGFVIDKFPISRPNLTFSTLTVSNMSPEDSSIYLCSVDAGVRYGYTFGSGTRLTVV.

This clone has only a few counts. V is TRBV4-1 and J is TRBJ2-3, with D possibly TRBD2 on 5 matching bases. There are 16 residues in the CDR3. Germline CDR1 is MGHRA and CDR2 is YSYEKL. The V end was cut by 1 base, the J end by 3 bases, with 14 bases between. The CDR3 DNA follows: TGCGCCAGCAGCCAAGTTGTAGCGTCGTCGACAGATACGCAGTATTTT. Its protein is CASSQVVASSTDTQYF.

A few counts support this clone. The chain joins TRBV27 to TRBJ2-1; TRBD2 might be the D (6 bases). The CDR3 spans 14 residues. Germline CDR1 is MNHEY and CDR2 is SMNVEV (reference sequence). Trimming removed 5 bases from V and 5 bases from J, with 13 bases in between. The CDR3 DNA reads TGTGCCAGCAGTCCAAGCGGGTCTGACAATGAGCAGTTCTTC. This encodes CASSPSGSDNEQFF.

The chain is built from TRBV6-5 and TRBJ1-6; perhaps TRBD1 as D (5 bases). Trimming left V 5 bases short and J 7 bases short, with 12 bases between. The germline V gene has CDR1 MNHEY and CDR2 SVGAGI. CDR3 length equals 14 residues. The CDR3 nucleotides are TGTGCCAGCAGTCGGGGGGAACGAAATTCACCCCTCCACTTT. Amino acid sequence: CASSRGERNSPLHF.

In its sample, this clone was seen a few times. Because it lacks the conserved phenylalanine or tryptophan at the end, this CDR3 is likely a read error. The J gene is TRBJ1-2, the V gene TRBV5-1, with 10 bases matching TRBD1. Trimming cost V 4 bases and J 7 bases; bases outside gene matches: 10. The germline V gene encodes CDR1 SGHRS and CDR2 YFSETQ. The CDR3 consists of 15 residues. This CDR3 is CASSDPTGGAGGYTL. CDR3 nucleotides: TGCGCCAGCAGCGACCCGACAGGGGGCGCGGGTGGCTACACCCTC.

Only a few counts were recorded for this clone. The chain combines TRBV21-1 with TRBJ2-7; no check of the table's D call, TRBD2, against the DNA was made. TRBV21-1 is reported as a pseudogene. This CDR3 has 18 amino acids. The CDR3: CASSRSVGLGFWSYEQYF. The CDR3 nucleotides read TGTGCCAGCAGTCGCTCGGTGGGACTTGGCTTCTGGTCCTACGAGCAGTACTTC.

This clone was recorded a few times. This chain joins TRBV5-4 and TRBJ1-1, with unresolved D. The length of the CDR3 is 13 residues. The V end lost 4 bases, the J end lost 5 bases, and 12 bases lay between the germline ends. Germline CDR1 is SGHNT and CDR2 is YYREEE (reference sequence). For the CDR3, the DNA is TGTGCCAGCAGCCAAATGGGAGAAACTGAAGCTTTCTTT. It codes for CASSQMGETEAFF. Complete variable domain (other parts from reference TRBV5-4 and TRBJ1-1): ETGVTQSPTHLIKTRGQQVTLRCSSQSGHNTVSWYQQALGQGPQFIFQYYREEENGRGNFPPRFSGLQFPNYSSELNVNALELDDSALYLCASSQMGETEAFFGQGTRLTVV.

The table lists this clone with a few counts. The rearrangement links TRBV2 to TRBJ2-2, with D perhaps TRBD2 (5 bases). The ends were cut back, 5 bases at V and 5 bases at J, with 12 bases in the middle. CDR1 SNHLY and CDR2 FYNNEI come from the germline V gene. This CDR3 spans 14 amino acids. CDR3 in amino acids: CASSKGARTGELFF. CDR3 sequence (DNA): TGTGCCAGCAGTAAGGGAGCCCGAACCGGGGAGCTGTTTTTT.

This clone occurred a few times. The chain couples TRBV4-1 to TRBJ1-4, with 7 bases that match TRBD1. In germline, CDR1 is MGHRA, CDR2 YSYEKL. Unmatched junction bases numbered 7, after V lost 0 bases and J lost 6 bases. The CDR3 spans 16 residues. The CDR3, as DNA: TGCGCCAGCAGCCAAGATCCAGGGGGTTTGTATGAAAAACTGTTTTTT. This gives the protein CASSQDPGGLYEKLFF.